The entry below describes one TCR beta chain. This sample was included in a study of blood T cell repertoires in COVID-19. Study summary: Acute-phase and convalescent COVID-19 samples originated in the United States, Italy and Spain. Nucleic acid was either cDNA or gDNA, and it came from T cells, B-cell-depleted T cells, or PBMCs.

In the original workflow: Estimation of nucleated cell counts was performed using reference gene primer amplification. TCRdb's copy holds only in-frame clones and misses some; the assay was immunoSEQ multiplex PCR. Clonal size and the V and J genes are those of that table, whereas D and trimming came from the DNA. Here the sample spans roughly 230,000 clones, more than 80% being singletons. V was shortened by 6 bases and J by 1 base, with 13 bases between the two germline ends. This CDR3 comprises 15 residues. Germline assignment: CDR1 SGHRS and CDR2 YFSETQ. The genes are TRBV5-1 and TRBJ2-2; no reliable D call. The TCR comes from a human donor in a cohort sampled during active COVID-19. Sequenced input: peripheral blood. CDR3 nucleotides: TGCGCCAGCAAACACCGCCAGGAGAACACCGGGGAGCTGTTTTTT. Its translation is CASKHRQENTGELFF.